The entry below gives a single TCR beta chain sequence along with its context. Per the original data handling: Estimation of nucleated cell counts was performed using reference gene primer amplification. Assay: immunoSEQ multiplex PCR; the TCRdb copy retains only in-frame clones and omits some. From that table come the V and J calls and clone size; the DNA was used to work out D and trimming. The repertoire has roughly 120,000 clones, about 79% of them found once; the top ten carry 2% to 2.5%. The data were taken from a study of blood T cell repertoires in COVID-19. Overall study: Sources were T cells, B-cell-depleted T cells, or PBMCs; the material itself was cDNA or gDNA.

V was trimmed by 6 bases and J by 0 bases, leaving 14 bases between them. CDR1 KGHSH and CDR2 LQKENI come from the germline V gene. The CDR3 totals 15 residues. This sequence was found in an older man with acute or convalescent COVID-19. The specimen was peripheral blood. The V gene is TRBV18, the J gene TRBJ2-5; D is possibly TRBD1 (5 bases). The CDR3 DNA sequence: TGTGCCAGCTCCACCGTTAAGGGGAACCAAGAGACCCAGTACTTC. It translates to CASSTVKGNQETQYF.